Included here is one T cell receptor (beta chain) sequence, with context. This entry comes from a study of T cell responses to AZD1222 COVID-19 vaccine. The V gene's germline CDR1 is LNHDA and CDR2 SQIVND (reference sequence). The CDR3 length is 19 residues. Trimming took off 5 bases at V and 6 bases at J, with 32 bases between the two ends. This table comes from immunoSEQ multiplex PCR, and its TCRdb copy is limited to in-frame clones, with some not included. The sample lists 200,000 or so clones; 94% were seen once. The receptor comes from an adult in good health. The chain has TRBV19 and TRBJ2-7; D remains unclear. The source material was peripheral blood, sampled on day 0 of AZD1222 vaccination. This CDR3 reads CASSPPPSFTGGSPVEQYF. In DNA form, the CDR3 reads TGTGCCAGTAGTCCACCCCCCTCGTTTACGGGCGGTTCGCCTGTCGAGCAGTACTTC. Complete variable domain (other parts from reference TRBV19 and TRBJ2-7): DGGITQSPKYLFRKEGQNVTLSCEQNLNHDAMYWYRQDPGQGLRLIYYSQIVNDFQKGDIAEGYSVSREKKESFPLTVTSAQKNPTAFYLCASSPPPSFTGGSPVEQYFGPGTRLTVT.